The 23 T cell receptor beta chains in this list originate from one sample, sequenced in a study of cytomegalovirus exposure and HLA in healthy donors. PCR primers comprised 60 Vbeta and 13 Jbeta primers. Here immunoSEQ multiplex PCR was the method, and the copy in TCRdb shows in-frame clones only, minus some. The sample shows around 97,000 clones, approximately 70% of them seen only once. The sequenced sample was PBMCs. These receptors came from a woman in her fifties or sixties in good health and CMV-seronegative.

This chain uses TRBV10-2 with TRBJ2-7; TRBD1 matches at 7 bases. V dropped 3 bases and J dropped 3; count of bases not matched to a gene: 17. This CDR3 comprises 18 residues. The germline V gene encodes CDR1 WSHSY and CDR2 SAAADI. The CDR3 DNA reads TGCGCCAGCAGTGAACCGGGACAGAATGTCGGATTGGACTACGAGCAGTACTTC. Its translation is CASSEPGQNVGLDYEQYF.

J is TRBJ2-3 and V is TRBV14, with a tentative D call TRBD1 (6 bases). Germline V gives CDR1 SGHDN, CDR2 FVKESK. There are 16 residues in the CDR3. With 1 base removed from V and 2 bases from J, the gap between germline ends came to 13 bases. The chain's CDR3 is CASSQVQGRPTDTQYF. The CDR3 DNA reads TGTGCCAGCAGCCAAGTGCAGGGGAGACCCACAGATACGCAGTATTTT.

The chain joins TRBV7-2 to TRBJ2-1, with D maybe TRBD2 (5 bases). Trimming removed 5 bases from V and 7 bases from J, with 21 bases in between. Germline CDR1 SGHTA, CDR2 FQGNSA. The CDR3 extends over 16 amino acids. CDR3 protein: CASSVNRGRIGNEQFF. In nucleotides, the CDR3 is TGTGCCAGCAGCGTCAACCGAGGGCGGATCGGTAATGAGCAGTTCTTC.

This clone was counted between two and nine times. The genes are TRBV25-1 and TRBJ2-5, with a tentative D call TRBD2 (6 bases). Germline-derived CDR1 and CDR2 are MGHDK and SYGVNS. This CDR3 has 16 residues. The V end lost 2 bases, the J end lost 5 bases, and 18 bases lay between the germline ends. CDR3 nucleotide sequence: TGTGCCAGCAGTGAAGGTACCAGGTCGACTAGTGAGACCCAGTACTTC. Translation: CASSEGTRSTSETQYF.

The chain couples TRBV5-4 to TRBJ1-5; D ambiguous. The CDR3 loop spans 17 amino acids. V was clipped by 2 bases and J by 0 bases, with 15 bases between them. The germline V gene encodes CDR1 SGHNT and CDR2 YYREEE (reference sequence). The CDR3 loop is CASSFFEGAYSNQPQHF. The CDR3 DNA follows: TGTGCCAGCAGCTTTTTTGAGGGAGCTTATAGCAATCAGCCCCAGCATTTT.

The sample holds a few counts of this clone. This CDR3 reads CASSPGQAKIETQYF. The CDR3 coding sequence is TGTGCCAGCAGCCCCGGACAGGCGAAAATAGAGACCCAGTACTTC. The V call is TRBV2, the J call TRBJ2-5; 7 nucleotides agree with TRBD1. The ends lost 6 bases at V and 4 bases at J; junction bases unmatched: 11. CDR3 length: 15 residues. Germline V gene data show CDR1 as SNHLY and CDR2 as FYNNEI.

The sample holds a few counts of this clone. V gene TRBV5-5 combines with J gene TRBJ1-5, with D possibly being TRBD1 (5 bases). The CDR3 sequence is 14 residues long. V gave up 4 bases and J gave up 2 bases, with 10 bases separating them. Germline CDR1 and CDR2: SGHKS and YYEKEE (reference sequence). DNA of the CDR3: TGTGCCAGCAGCGGGGGGGTGGGCAATCAGCCCCAGCATTTT. It specifies CASSGGVGNQPQHF.

V is TRBV5-5 and J is TRBJ2-2; 7 bases match TRBD1. With 1 base clipped from V and 3 bases from J, the junction kept 0 bases outside the gene matches. This CDR3 is 14 amino acids long. Germline values: CDR1 SGHKS, CDR2 YYEKEE (reference sequence). The CDR3 loop is CASSLQGDTGELFF. The CDR3 DNA is TGTGCCAGCAGCTTGCAGGGGGACACCGGGGAGCTGTTTTTT. Variable domain in full (rest from reference TRBV5-5 and TRBJ2-2): DAGVTQSPTHLIKTRGQQVTLRCSPISGHKSVSWYQQVLGQGPQFIFQYYEKEERGRGNFPDRFSARQFPNYSSELNVNALLLGDSALYLCASSLQGDTGELFFGEGSRLTVL.

The V gene is TRBV19, the J gene TRBJ1-5; D possibly corresponds to TRBD1 (5 bases). Between the trimmed V and J ends, which lost 4 bases and 5 bases, there was a span of 18 bases. Germline loops: CDR1 LNHDA, CDR2 SQIVND (reference sequence). There are 16 residues in the CDR3. CDR3 protein: CASSNGGNVRDQPQHF. The CDR3 DNA reads as TGTGCCAGTAGTAATGGGGGGAATGTACGCGATCAGCCCCAGCATTTT. The full variable domain, completed using reference TRBV19 and TRBJ1-5, is DGGITQSPKYLFRKEGQNVTLSCEQNLNHDAMYWYRQDPGQGLRLIYYSQIVNDFQKGDIAEGYSVSREKKESFPLTVTSAQKNPTAFYLCASSNGGNVRDQPQHFGDGTRLSIL.

The V call is TRBV10-2, the J call TRBJ2-2, with D possibly being TRBD2 (6 bases). CDR1 and CDR2 (germline): WSHSY, SAAADI. This CDR3 has 15 residues. V lost 7 bases and J lost 3, with 15 bases in between. CDR3 protein: CASTSAGPDTGELFF. Here the CDR3 DNA reads TGCGCCAGCACTTCAGCGGGCCCCGACACCGGGGAGCTGTTTTTT.

The J gene is TRBJ1-2, the V gene TRBV6-1; no clear D gene. CDR3 length equals 15 residues. V was cut by 6 bases and J by 0 bases, with 14 bases left in between. CDR1 is MNHNS, CDR2 SASEGT, per germline. DNA of the CDR3: TGTGCCAGCAGCGTCCCCAGGTTGACTAACTATGGCTACACCTTC. It is translated as CASSVPRLTNYGYTF.

The chain uses TRBV5-5 and TRBJ2-3, with TRBD2 matching over 7 bases. In germline, CDR1 is SGHKS, CDR2 YYEKEE (reference sequence). V trimming: 1 base; J trimming: 2 bases; junction bases outside the gene matches: 7. This CDR3 is built from 16 residues. The CDR3 sequence is CASSLRDGDYTDTQYF. The CDR3 DNA is TGTGCCAGCAGCTTGCGTGACGGGGACTACACAGATACGCAGTATTTT.

This clone was detected only a few times. The genes are TRBV19 and TRBJ1-5; D is ambiguous. V lost 7 bases and J lost 2, with 12 bases in between. The CDR3 runs to 14 residues. Germline V gene sequence: CDR1 LNHDA, CDR2 SQIVND (reference sequence). The CDR3 DNA reads as TGTGCCAGTATGGGGTTCGGGGGCAATCAGCCCCAGCATTTT. Encoded protein: CASMGFGGNQPQHF.

This clone was seen only a few times. The chain combines TRBV4-2 with TRBJ2-2; 7 bases agree with TRBD2. CDR3 length equals 16 residues. Germline V gives CDR1 LGHNA, CDR2 YNFKEQ. With V trimmed by 0 bases and J by 6 bases, 7 bases remained unmatched. CDR3 sequence: CASSQDQSRGAGELFF. The CDR3 DNA sequence: TGTGCCAGCAGCCAAGATCAAAGCCGGGGGGCCGGGGAGCTGTTTTTT.

This sequence joins TRBV28 and TRBJ2-7; D is possibly TRBD1 (6 bases). The germline gives CDR1 MDHEN, CDR2 SYDVKM. The V end lost 10 bases, the J end lost 4 bases, and 23 bases lay between the germline ends. The CDR3 spans 15 residues. This chain's CDR3 is CATLLYSGQSYEQYF. CDR3 sequence (DNA): TGTGCCACCCTCCTATACTCGGGACAAAGTTACGAGCAGTACTTC.

The V call is TRBV28, the J call TRBJ2-7, with 8 bases fitting TRBD2. Germline CDR1 MDHEN, CDR2 SYDVKM. V shed 5 bases and J 4 bases; nucleotides not matched to a gene: 19. The CDR3 covers 18 residues. The CDR3 loop reads CASSPGLVLELGLYEQYF. CDR3 in DNA: TGTGCCAGCAGTCCGGGACTAGTTTTGGAGTTAGGGCTGTACGAGCAGTACTTC.

The chain couples TRBV6-5 to TRBJ1-5, with D perhaps TRBD1 (5 bases). This CDR3 has 14 amino acids. Deletions cut 0 bases from V and 5 bases from J, with 8 bases between. Germline V CDR1 and CDR2: MNHEY, SVGAGI. The CDR3 DNA reads TGTGCCAGCAGTTACTCAGGGGTCCATCAGCCCCAGCATTTT. This sequence encodes CASSYSGVHQPQHF.

This clone was picked up one time. V usage is TRBV11-3 and J usage is TRBJ2-7; 8 positions agree with TRBD1. The CDR3 extends over 14 amino acids. V shed 1 base, J shed 2 bases, and the junction held 1 base outside the gene matches. Looked up from germline, CDR1 is SGHNT and CDR2 is YENEEA. CDR3 amino acids: CASSLGDRTYEQYF. In DNA, the CDR3 is TGTGCCAGCAGCTTAGGGGACAGGACCTACGAGCAGTACTTC.

The V gene is TRBV6-1, the J gene TRBJ1-1, with D perhaps TRBD1 (6 bases). This CDR3 contains 13 residues. From germline, CDR1 is MNHNS and CDR2 SASEGT. V lost 5 bases to trimming and J lost 4 bases, with 11 bases between them. The CDR3 spells CASSINRVTEAFF. For the CDR3, the DNA is TGTGCCAGCAGTATAAACAGGGTCACTGAAGCTTTCTTT.

This chain links TRBV6-5 with TRBJ2-5; TRBD1 agrees at 7 bases. The CDR3 has 15 amino acids. The germline gives CDR1 MNHEY, CDR2 SVGAGI. Losses at the gene ends were 6 bases for V and 5 bases for J; bases not matched to a gene: 12. The CDR3 spells CASRDSVLRGETQYF. CDR3 DNA: TGTGCCAGCAGGGACAGCGTCCTCAGGGGGGAGACCCAGTACTTC.

The J gene is TRBJ2-2, the V gene TRBV2; unclear D gene. Germline assignment: CDR1 SNHLY and CDR2 FYNNEI. Trimming took 8 bases from V and 4 from J, leaving 20 bases between them. The CDR3 runs to 16 residues. CDR3 in DNA: TGTGCCAGCCTTATTGAACGCGGAAGGAGCACCGGGGAGCTGTTTTTT. This codes for CASLIERGRSTGELFF.

This clone was counted a few times. The chain is built from TRBV1 and TRBJ1-4. TRBV1 represents a pseudogene. This CDR3 contains 15 residues. CDR3 sequence: CTSSQVGRNLRREIF. The CDR3 nucleotides read TGCACCAGCAGCCAAGTCGGGCGGAATCTAAGACGGGAAATTTTT.

This clone was counted only a few times. The chain combines TRBV4-3 with TRBJ2-7; D unclear. The V and J ends lost 1 base and 0 bases respectively, with 7 bases between them. CDR1 LGHNA and CDR2 YSLEER come from the germline V gene. The CDR3 runs 14 residues. CDR3 bases: TGCGCCAGCAGCCAAGGACAAAGCTCCTACGAGCAGTACTTC. Residues: CASSQGQSSYEQYF.